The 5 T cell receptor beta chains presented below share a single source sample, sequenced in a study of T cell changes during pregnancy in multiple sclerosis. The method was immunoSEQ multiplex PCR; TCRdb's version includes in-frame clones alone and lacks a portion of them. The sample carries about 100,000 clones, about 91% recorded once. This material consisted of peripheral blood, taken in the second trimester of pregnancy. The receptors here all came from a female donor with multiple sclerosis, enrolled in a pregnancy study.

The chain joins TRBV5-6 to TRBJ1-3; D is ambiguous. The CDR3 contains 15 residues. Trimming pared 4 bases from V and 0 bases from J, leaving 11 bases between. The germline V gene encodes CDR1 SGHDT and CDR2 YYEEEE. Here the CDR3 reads CASSPQVSSGNTIYF. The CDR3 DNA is TGTGCCAGCAGCCCCCAGGTGAGCTCTGGAAACACCATATATTTT.

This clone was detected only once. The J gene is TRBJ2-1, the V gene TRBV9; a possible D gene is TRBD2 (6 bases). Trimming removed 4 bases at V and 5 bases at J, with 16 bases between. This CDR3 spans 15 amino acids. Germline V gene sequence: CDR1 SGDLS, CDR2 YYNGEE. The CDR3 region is CASSPLAGYHNEQFF. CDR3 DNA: TGTGCCAGCAGCCCTCTGGCGGGGTATCACAATGAGCAGTTCTTC. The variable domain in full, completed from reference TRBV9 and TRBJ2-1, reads DSGVTQTPKHLITATGQRVTLRCSPRSGDLSVYWYQQSLDQGLQFLIQYYNGEERAKGNILERFSAQQFPDLHSELNLSSLELGDSALYFCASSPLAGYHNEQFFGPGTRLTVL.

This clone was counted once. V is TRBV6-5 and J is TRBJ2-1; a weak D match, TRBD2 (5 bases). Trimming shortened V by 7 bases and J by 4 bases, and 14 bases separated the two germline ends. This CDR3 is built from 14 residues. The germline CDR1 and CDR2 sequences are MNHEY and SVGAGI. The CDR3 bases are TGTGCCAGCATGATGGGAGCCGAATACAATGAGCAGTTCTTC. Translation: CASMMGAEYNEQFF.

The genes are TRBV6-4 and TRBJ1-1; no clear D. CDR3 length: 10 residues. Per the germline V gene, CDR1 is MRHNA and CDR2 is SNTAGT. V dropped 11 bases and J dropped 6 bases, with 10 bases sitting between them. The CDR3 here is CAGLNPEAFF. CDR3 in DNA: TGTGCCGGCCTCAACCCTGAAGCTTTCTTT.

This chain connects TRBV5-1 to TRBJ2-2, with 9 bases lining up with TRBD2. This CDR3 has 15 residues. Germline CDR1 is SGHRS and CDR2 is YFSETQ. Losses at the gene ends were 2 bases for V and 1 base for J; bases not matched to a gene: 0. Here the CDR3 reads CASSLLAGNTGELFF. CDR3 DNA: TGCGCCAGCAGCTTACTAGCGGGGAACACCGGGGAGCTGTTTTTT.